This T cell receptor (beta chain) was captured in a study of Ad26.COV2.S vaccination and SARS-CoV-2 variants. Study summary: The vaccine Ad26.COV2.S was put into the muscle once, or twice with 56 days between. Findings of the study overall: The study found higher spike-specific TCR breadth in vaccine than placebo recipients.

With regard to this clone: Its target is unknown.

The germline gives CDR1 MDHEN, CDR2 SYDVKM. CDR3 length: 12 residues. Trimming removed 8 bases from V and 2 bases from J, with 9 bases in between. The treatment is: around 19 received Ad26.COV2.S at low or high dose, single or two shots; roughly five received placebo; per-sample allocation not given. Sampling happened 63 days after the first vaccine or placebo injection. Profiling relied on immunoSEQ multiplex PCR, and the TCRdb table lists in-frame clones only, not all of them. Counted here are about 350,000 clones, around 88% occurring once; the ten biggest clones make up about 10%. Sequenced material: peripheral blood, taken in a trial of Ad26.COV2.S vaccine versus placebo. The V call is TRBV28, the J call TRBJ1-2; no clear D. The sequence was obtained from a person aged 18 to 59 who received the Ad26.COV2.S COVID-19 vaccine or a placebo. CDR3 coding DNA: TGTGCCAGCTGTAGGATCAACTATGGCTACACCTTC. Protein sequence: CASCRINYGYTF.